The source of this T cell receptor beta chain is a study of blood T cell repertoires in COVID-19. On the study more broadly: The origin of the acute and convalescent COVID-19 samples was the United States, Italy and Spain. T cells, B-cell-depleted T cells, or PBMCs provided the cDNA or gDNA that served as material.

Comments on this clone: Other DNA sequences in the same sample also yield this CDR3.

As originally analysed: Estimation of nucleated cell counts was performed using reference gene primer amplification. Some clones are missing from TCRdb's copy, which holds only in-frame ones; the method was immunoSEQ multiplex PCR. D and trimming were read from the DNA, whereas the V and J calls and clone size are those reported in that table. The table records about 200,000 clones, approximately 84% of them present only once. V was pared by 2 bases and J by 2 bases, with 9 bases between. From germline, CDR1 is MDHEN and CDR2 SYDVKM. This CDR3 is 15 amino acids long. The receptor's source is a woman in her 70s with active or convalescent COVID-19. Sequences were obtained from peripheral blood. This chain links TRBV28 with TRBJ2-2, with D perhaps TRBD2 (5 bases). CDR3 nucleotides: TGTGCCAGCAGTTTAGGCGGGTCCAACACCGGGGAGCTGTTTTTT. It translates to CASSLGGSNTGELFF.